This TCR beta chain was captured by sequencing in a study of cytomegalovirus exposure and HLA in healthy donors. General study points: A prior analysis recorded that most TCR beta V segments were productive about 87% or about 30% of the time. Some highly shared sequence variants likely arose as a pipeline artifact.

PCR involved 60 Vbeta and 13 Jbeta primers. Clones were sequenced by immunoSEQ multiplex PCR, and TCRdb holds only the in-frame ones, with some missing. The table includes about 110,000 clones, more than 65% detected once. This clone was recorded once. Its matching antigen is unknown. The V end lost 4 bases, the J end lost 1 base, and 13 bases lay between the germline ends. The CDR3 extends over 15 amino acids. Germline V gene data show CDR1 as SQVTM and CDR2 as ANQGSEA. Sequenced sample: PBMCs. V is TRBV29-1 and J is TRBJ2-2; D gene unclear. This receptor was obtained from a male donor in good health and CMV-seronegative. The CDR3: CSVALSLRNTGELFF. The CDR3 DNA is TGCAGCGTTGCTCTATCGCTCCGGAACACCGGGGAGCTGTTTTTT.